The rows below give T cell receptor beta chains drawn from one sample of a study of cytomegalovirus exposure and HLA in healthy donors. The protocol was immunoSEQ multiplex PCR, while the TCRdb copy is restricted to in-frame clones and leaves out a portion. The table shows more than 95,000 clones, with more than 75% occurring only once. The sequencing sample was made of PBMCs. These receptor sequences come from a woman aged 55-70 years in good health and CMV-seropositive. Each CDR3 is given with its conserved first and last residue. The order of the fields is J gene, V gene, D gene, clone size, CDR3 protein, CDR3 DNA. D genes are given only for firm matches. The listing skips clone size in some rows; elsewhere it reads once, few, many or a size class.

j_gene: TRBJ1-1
v_gene: TRBV10-3
d_gene: TRBD1
abundance: .
CDR3aa: CAISKDRNTNTEAFF
CDR3nt: TGTGCCATCAGTAAGGACAGGAATACGAACACTGAAGCTTTCTTT

j_gene: TRBJ1-1
v_gene: TRBV29-1
d_gene: .
abundance: .
CDR3aa: CSVRDSLNTEAFF
CDR3nt: TGCAGCGTCAGAGACAGTTTAAACACTGAAGCTTTCTTT

j_gene: TRBJ2-7
v_gene: TRBV29-1
d_gene: .
abundance: .
CDR3aa: CSAAGGVVSDEQYF
CDR3nt: TGCAGCGCCGCCGGAGGGGTAGTTTCAGACGAGCAGTACTTC

j_gene: TRBJ1-2
v_gene: TRBV2
d_gene: TRBD1
abundance: .
CDR3aa: CASSLSRGQGNYGYTF
CDR3nt: TGTGCCAGCAGTCTAAGTCGGGGACAGGGAAACTATGGCTACACCTTC

j_gene: TRBJ2-7
v_gene: TRBV4-3
d_gene: .
abundance: medium-sized
CDR3aa: CASSQMGSEQYF
CDR3nt: TGCGCCAGCAGCCAAATGGGGAGCGAGCAGTACTTC

j_gene: TRBJ2-1
v_gene: TRBV9
d_gene: TRBD2
abundance: .
CDR3aa: CASTPGGASYNEQFF
CDR3nt: TGTGCCAGCACCCCCGGGGGGGCATCCTACAATGAGCAGTTCTTC

j_gene: TRBJ2-3
v_gene: TRBV5-5
d_gene: TRBD2
abundance: .
CDR3aa: CASSRAGGPSGDTQYF
CDR3nt: TGTGCCAGTTCTAGAGCGGGAGGGCCCTCGGGAGATACGCAGTATTTT

j_gene: TRBJ2-3
v_gene: TRBV28
d_gene: .
abundance: few
CDR3aa: CASSWASTDTQYF
CDR3nt: TGTGCCAGCAGTTGGGCCAGCACAGATACGCAGTATTTT

j_gene: TRBJ1-2
v_gene: TRBV5-4
d_gene: .
abundance: .
CDR3aa: CASSQVGGAGGYTF
CDR3nt: TGTGCCAGCAGCCAGGTGGGCGGGGCTGGTGGCTACACCTTC

j_gene: TRBJ1-1
v_gene: TRBV11-3
d_gene: TRBD1
abundance: .
CDR3aa: CASSKRDRGPNTEAFF
CDR3nt: TGTGCCAGCAGCAAACGGGACAGGGGGCCGAACACTGAAGCTTTCTTT

j_gene: TRBJ1-1
v_gene: TRBV5-1
d_gene: TRBD1
abundance: .
CDR3aa: CASSLAGTGGERAFF
CDR3nt: TGCGCCAGCAGCTTGGCAGGGACAGGGGGCGAAAGAGCTTTCTTT

j_gene: TRBJ2-7
v_gene: TRBV5-4
d_gene: .
abundance: .
CDR3aa: CASSLGSAGVFEQYF
CDR3nt: TGTGCCAGCAGCTTGGGGTCCGCCGGGGTTTTTGAGCAGTACTTC

j_gene: TRBJ1-4
v_gene: TRBV2
d_gene: TRBD1
abundance: .
CDR3aa: CASSGKTGGRGEKLFF
CDR3nt: TGTGCCAGCAGTGGAAAAACAGGGGGGCGGGGTGAAAAACTGTTTTTT

j_gene: TRBJ2-1
v_gene: TRBV7-9
d_gene: .
abundance: .
CDR3aa: CASTRGGRTTVHEQFF
CDR3nt: TGTGCCAGCACGAGGGGGGGCCGGACGACGGTCCATGAGCAGTTCTTC

j_gene: TRBJ2-3
v_gene: TRBV29-1
d_gene: TRBD2
abundance: .
CDR3aa: CSVASGNPTDTQYF
CDR3nt: TGCAGCGTTGCCAGCGGGAATCCCACAGATACGCAGTATTTT

j_gene: TRBJ2-3
v_gene: TRBV6-5
d_gene: .
abundance: .
CDR3aa: CASSYSGGTDTQYF
CDR3nt: TGTGCCAGCAGTTACTCGGGAGGCACAGATACGCAGTATTTT

j_gene: TRBJ2-3
v_gene: TRBV5-1
d_gene: TRBD2
abundance: .
CDR3aa: CASSIGTSGGADTQYF
CDR3nt: TGCGCCAGCAGCATTGGGACTAGCGGGGGAGCAGATACGCAGTATTTT

j_gene: TRBJ1-4
v_gene: TRBV25-1
d_gene: .
abundance: .
CDR3aa: CASSPADTNEKLFF
CDR3nt: TGTGCCAGCAGTCCGGCGGACACAAATGAAAAACTGTTTTTT

j_gene: TRBJ1-6
v_gene: TRBV6-5
d_gene: TRBD1
abundance: .
CDR3aa: CASSSDRGLSPLHF
CDR3nt: TGTGCCAGCTCCTCCGACAGGGGGCTGTCACCCCTCCACTTT

j_gene: TRBJ2-3
v_gene: TRBV5-1
d_gene: TRBD2
abundance: .
CDR3aa: CASSLGSSGRRNTQYF
CDR3nt: TGCGCCAGCAGCTTGGGGTCTAGCGGGAGACGAAATACGCAGTATTTT

j_gene: TRBJ2-3
v_gene: TRBV4-1
d_gene: TRBD2
abundance: .
CDR3aa: CASSPRRGGPDTQYF
CDR3nt: TGCGCCAGCAGCCCCCGGCGGGGGGGCCCAGATACGCAGTATTTT

j_gene: TRBJ1-5
v_gene: TRBV7-9
d_gene: .
abundance: .
CDR3aa: CASSLVGSGIQPQHF
CDR3nt: TGTGCCAGCAGCTTAGTAGGGAGCGGGATTCAGCCCCAGCATTTT

j_gene: TRBJ2-7
v_gene: TRBV5-1
d_gene: TRBD1
abundance: .
CDR3aa: CASSPQGAYEQYF
CDR3nt: TGCGCCAGCAGTCCACAGGGGGCCTACGAGCAGTACTTC

j_gene: TRBJ2-7
v_gene: TRBV28
d_gene: .
abundance: many
CDR3aa: CASSSFPEVPYEQYF
CDR3nt: TGTGCCAGCAGTTCCTTCCCCGAGGTTCCCTACGAGCAGTACTTC

j_gene: TRBJ2-2
v_gene: TRBV19
d_gene: .
abundance: .
CDR3aa: CASRDTMFANTGELFF
CDR3nt: TGTGCCAGTCGGGACACCATGTTCGCGAACACCGGGGAGCTGTTTTTT

j_gene: TRBJ1-1
v_gene: TRBV7-2
d_gene: TRBD1
abundance: .
CDR3aa: CASSRDRTEAFF
CDR3nt: TGTGCCAGCAGCCGGGACAGAACTGAAGCTTTCTTT

j_gene: TRBJ1-5
v_gene: TRBV21-1
d_gene: .
abundance: .
CDR3aa: CASSRAVTLDQPQHF
CDR3nt: TGTGCCAGCAGCAGGGCAGTCACCCTCGATCAGCCCCAGCATTTT

j_gene: TRBJ2-2
v_gene: TRBV5-1
d_gene: .
abundance: .
CDR3aa: CASSSETGELFF
CDR3nt: TGCGCCAGCAGCTCCGAGACCGGGGAGCTGTTTTTT

j_gene: TRBJ1-5
v_gene: TRBV19
d_gene: .
abundance: .
CDR3aa: CASSRSTASDSNQPQHF
CDR3nt: TGTGCCAGTAGTCGATCGACAGCGAGTGATAGCAATCAGCCCCAGCATTTT

j_gene: TRBJ2-1
v_gene: TRBV27
d_gene: .
abundance: few
CDR3aa: CASSPLARGNEQFF
CDR3nt: TGTGCCAGCAGTCCCCTGGCCCGGGGGAATGAGCAGTTCTTC

j_gene: TRBJ2-3
v_gene: TRBV2
d_gene: TRBD2
abundance: .
CDR3aa: CASSAGGPTDTQYF
CDR3nt: TGTGCCAGCAGTGCGGGAGGGCCTACAGATACGCAGTATTTT

j_gene: TRBJ2-3
v_gene: TRBV7-9
d_gene: .
abundance: .
CDR3aa: CASSLAGATDTQYF
CDR3nt: TGTGCCAGCAGCTTAGCGGGAGCCACAGATACGCAGTATTTT

j_gene: TRBJ1-3
v_gene: TRBV7-9
d_gene: TRBD1
abundance: .
CDR3aa: CASSVRGLRGNTIYF
CDR3nt: TGTGCCAGCAGTGTTAGGGGGCTTAGAGGAAACACCATATATTTT

j_gene: TRBJ2-1
v_gene: TRBV28
d_gene: .
abundance: .
CDR3aa: CASRIGGINEQFF
CDR3nt: TGTGCCAGCAGAATAGGAGGGATCAATGAGCAGTTCTTC

j_gene: TRBJ1-1
v_gene: TRBV2
d_gene: .
abundance: once
CDR3aa: CASSETGWRNTEAFF
CDR3nt: TGTGCCAGCAGCGAAACAGGGTGGAGGAACACTGAAGCTTTCTTT

j_gene: TRBJ2-7
v_gene: TRBV30
d_gene: .
abundance: once
CDR3aa: CACLKGAPPYEQYF
CDR3nt: TGTGCCTGCCTTAAGGGAGCCCCACCCTACGAGCAGTACTTC

j_gene: TRBJ2-7
v_gene: TRBV11-2
d_gene: TRBD1
abundance: once
CDR3aa: CASSLGQGASYEQYF
CDR3nt: TGTGCCAGCAGCTTAGGACAGGGGGCGTCCTACGAGCAGTACTTC

j_gene: TRBJ2-6
v_gene: TRBV5-1
d_gene: TRBD2
abundance: once
CDR3aa: CASSLRSSGRATGANVLTF
CDR3nt: TGCGCCAGCAGCTTGAGGTCTAGCGGGAGGGCCACTGGGGCCAACGTCCTGACTTTC

j_gene: TRBJ1-1
v_gene: TRBV30
d_gene: TRBD1
abundance: once
CDR3aa: CAWSTGGTEAFF
CDR3nt: TGTGCCTGGAGTACAGGGGGCACTGAAGCTTTCTTT

j_gene: TRBJ2-1
v_gene: TRBV6-5
d_gene: TRBD1
abundance: .
CDR3aa: CASRPDRAKWAEQFF
CDR3nt: TGTGCCAGCAGACCGGACAGGGCAAAGTGGGCCGAGCAGTTCTTC

j_gene: TRBJ1-2
v_gene: TRBV13
d_gene: TRBD1
abundance: .
CDR3aa: CASSLGLGQGTRGYGYTF
CDR3nt: TGTGCCAGCAGCTTAGGCCTCGGACAGGGGACTCGGGGGTATGGCTACACCTTC

j_gene: TRBJ1-1
v_gene: TRBV25-1
d_gene: .
abundance: .
CDR3aa: CASKIDNRNTEAFF
CDR3nt: TGTGCCAGCAAAATTGACAACCGGAACACTGAAGCTTTCTTT

j_gene: TRBJ2-6
v_gene: TRBV30
d_gene: .
abundance: .
CDR3aa: CAWKLGPATGANVLTF
CDR3nt: TGTGCCTGGAAGCTGGGCCCTGCCACGGGGGCCAACGTCCTGACTTTC

j_gene: TRBJ1-5
v_gene: TRBV11-1
d_gene: .
abundance: .
CDR3aa: CASSLASNQPQHF
CDR3nt: TGTGCCAGCAGCTTAGCGTCGAATCAGCCCCAGCATTTT

j_gene: TRBJ2-7
v_gene: TRBV7-3
d_gene: .
abundance: once
CDR3aa: CASSLNAGFYEQYF
CDR3nt: TGTGCCAGCAGCTTAAACGCGGGATTCTACGAGCAGTACTTC

j_gene: TRBJ2-7
v_gene: TRBV27
d_gene: .
abundance: .
CDR3aa: CASSLSSGSLYEQYF
CDR3nt: TGTGCCAGCAGTTTATCATCCGGGTCCCTCTACGAGCAGTACTTC

j_gene: TRBJ2-5
v_gene: TRBV5-6
d_gene: .
abundance: few
CDR3aa: CASSLPGGRIETQYF
CDR3nt: TGTGCCAGCAGCTTACCGGGGGGCAGGATAGAGACCCAGTACTTC

j_gene: TRBJ2-7
v_gene: TRBV11-2
d_gene: TRBD2
abundance: few
CDR3aa: CASSLAGGSSYEQYF
CDR3nt: TGTGCCAGCAGCTTAGCGGGAGGGAGCTCCTACGAGCAGTACTTC

j_gene: TRBJ2-5
v_gene: TRBV6-1
d_gene: TRBD1
abundance: .
CDR3aa: CASSEALQGVGTGYF
CDR3nt: TGTGCCAGCAGTGAAGCGCTTCAAGGGGTTGGGACAGGGTACTTC

j_gene: TRBJ2-7
v_gene: TRBV7-2
d_gene: .
abundance: .
CDR3aa: CASSFNWRPPIKTQAQQYF
CDR3nt: TGTGCCAGCAGCTTTAATTGGAGGCCTCCGATTAAGACCCAAGCACAGCAGTACTTC

j_gene: TRBJ1-6
v_gene: TRBV10-2
d_gene: TRBD1
abundance: .
CDR3aa: CASSSTGGGSPLHF
CDR3nt: TGCGCCAGCAGTTCGACAGGGGGCGGCTCACCCCTCCACTTT

j_gene: TRBJ2-3
v_gene: TRBV7-9
d_gene: .
abundance: few
CDR3aa: CASSLSGATDTQYF
CDR3nt: TGTGCCAGCAGCTTATCAGGTGCGACAGATACGCAGTATTTT

j_gene: TRBJ2-2
v_gene: TRBV19
d_gene: TRBD2
abundance: .
CDR3aa: CASRRRTSGSRTGELFF
CDR3nt: TGTGCCAGCAGACGGAGGACTAGCGGGAGTCGAACCGGGGAGCTGTTTTTT

j_gene: TRBJ2-7
v_gene: TRBV7-8
d_gene: TRBD2
abundance: .
CDR3aa: CASSLGLAGTYEQYF
CDR3nt: TGTGCCAGCAGCCTGGGACTAGCGGGAACCTACGAGCAGTACTTC